This passage covers 29 T cell receptor beta chains from one sample sequenced in a study of cytomegalovirus exposure and HLA in healthy donors. 13 Jbeta primers and 60 Vbeta primers were used for the PCR. The repertoire was sequenced with immunoSEQ multiplex PCR; TCRdb's copy has only in-frame clones and lacks some. The sample comprises about 160,000 clones, 60% to 70% of which are singletons, and roughly 6.4% rests with the top ten. Source material: PBMCs. The receptors stem from a woman in her sixties in good health and CMV-seropositive.

V usage is TRBV4-2 and J usage is TRBJ2-7, with unresolved D. Germline assignment: CDR1 LGHNA and CDR2 YNFKEQ. This CDR3 has 15 amino acids. With 0 bases removed from V and 2 bases from J, the gap between germline ends came to 11 bases. CDR3 sequence reads: CASSQDLAFPYEQYF. The CDR3 DNA sequence: TGTGCCAGCAGCCAAGATCTGGCTTTTCCCTACGAGCAGTACTTC.

The chain couples TRBV6-1 to TRBJ1-3; D unclear. CDR1 MNHNS and CDR2 SASEGT come from the germline V gene. The CDR3 is 14 amino acids. Trimming stripped 2 bases from V and 2 bases from J, with 7 bases between. The CDR3 sequence is CASSETAAGNTIYF. CDR3 in DNA: TGTGCCAGCAGTGAAACAGCTGCTGGAAACACCATATATTTT.

V is TRBV12-2 and J is TRBJ1-6. TRBV12-2 is noted as a pseudogene. The CDR3 length is 14 residues. The CDR3 spells CASRLRVYNSPLHF. The CDR3 DNA sequence: TGTGCAAGTCGCTTGCGGGTTTACAATTCACCCCTCCACTTT.

In nucleotides, the CDR3 is TGTGCCAGCAGTTTATACCCCCGGGGGTCGCGGGAGACCCAGTACTTC. This sequence encodes CASSLYPRGSRETQYF. This chain links TRBV27 with TRBJ2-5; maybe TRBD2 (6 bases). Germline lookup yields CDR1 MNHEY and CDR2 SMNVEV (reference sequence). The ends were cut back, 1 base at V and 5 bases at J, with 17 bases in the middle. There are 16 residues in the CDR3.

The genes are TRBV11-1 and TRBJ2-7; TRBD2 agrees at 11 bases. The CDR3 extends over 14 amino acids. The V segment lost 6 bases and the J segment 6 bases; nucleotides outside the gene matches: 7. Germline CDR1 reads SGHAT; CDR2 reads FQDESV (reference sequence). CDR3 amino acids: CASSIAGGPSEQYF. CDR3 DNA: TGTGCCAGCAGTATAGCGGGAGGGCCCTCCGAGCAGTACTTC.

This clone was seen a handful of times. The V call is TRBV18, the J call TRBJ2-1; a weak D match, TRBD1 (5 bases). The CDR3 has 12 residues. Germline values: CDR1 KGHSH, CDR2 LQKENI. V was shortened by 3 bases and J by 10 bases, with 10 bases between the two germline ends. This chain's CDR3 is CASSPGLWEQFF. The CDR3 DNA sequence: TGTGCCAGCTCACCGGGGCTTTGGGAGCAGTTCTTC.

The chain recombines TRBV6-1 with TRBJ2-5; D may be TRBD2 (6 bases). CDR3 length: 14 residues. Germline values: CDR1 MNHNS, CDR2 SASEGT. Trimming shortened V by 7 bases and J by 3 bases, and 15 bases separated the two germline ends. CDR3 nucleotide sequence: TGTGCCAGCACAAGAGCGGGCGGGGAAGAGACCCAGTACTTC. This translates into CASTRAGGEETQYF.

This clone was observed at least ten times. The rearrangement uses TRBV21-1 and TRBJ2-7; TRBD1, the table's D call, lacks a check against the DNA. TRBV21-1 is a pseudogene segment. The CDR3 runs to 14 residues. The CDR3 is CASSKMGAGGEQYF. The CDR3 bases are TGTGCCAGCAGCAAAATGGGGGCAGGCGGGGAGCAGTACTTC.

The V and J genes are TRBV10-3 and TRBJ1-1, with D possibly being TRBD1 (6 bases). Germline CDR1 is ENHRY and CDR2 is SYGVKD. CDR3 length equals 13 residues. Between the trimmed V and J ends, which lost 3 bases and 7 bases, there was a span of 12 bases. The CDR3 DNA reads TGTGCCATCAGTGACAACGGACAGCGTGAAGCTTTCTTT. Translation gives CAISDNGQREAFF.

This clone was detected a few times. The V gene is TRBV5-1, the J gene TRBJ1-1; 9 nucleotides agree with TRBD1. Germline CDR1 and CDR2: SGHRS and YFSETQ. The V gene end was trimmed by 3 bases and the J gene end by 5 bases; junction bases not matched to a gene: 8. The CDR3 has 15 amino acids. CDR3: CASSSTGGRGTEAFF. CDR3 sequence (DNA): TGCGCCAGCAGCTCGACAGGGGGAAGAGGAACTGAAGCTTTCTTT.

The chain joins TRBV7-9 to TRBJ1-4; no clear D. This CDR3 has 14 residues. Germline assignment: CDR1 SEHNR and CDR2 FQNEAQ (reference sequence). V was shortened by 5 bases and J by 8 bases, with 15 bases between the two germline ends. The CDR3 spells CASSQTEELEKLFF. The CDR3 nucleotides are TGTGCCAGCAGCCAAACTGAAGAGCTGGAAAAACTGTTTTTT.

The chain couples TRBV11-2 to TRBJ2-7; 10 bases are shared with TRBD1. The germline V gene has CDR1 SGHAT and CDR2 FQNNGV. Germline trimming cut 4 bases from V and 7 bases from J; bases unmatched to any gene: 10. CDR3 length equals 15 residues. This CDR3 is CASSWGQGIRREQYF. The CDR3 DNA is TGTGCCAGCAGCTGGGGACAGGGGATACGACGGGAGCAGTACTTC.

This clone was counted a few times. The J gene is TRBJ1-2, the V gene TRBV5-6; the D gene is possibly TRBD1 (6 bases). The length of the CDR3 is 16 residues. Looked up from germline, CDR1 is SGHDT and CDR2 is YYEEEE. The germline V and J ends were trimmed by 1 base and 7 bases, with 20 bases remaining between them. The DNA of the CDR3 is TGTGCCAGCAGCTTGTATCTAGGGGGAGAAATTCTTGGCTACACCTTC. This encodes CASSLYLGGEILGYTF. Full variable domain (rest looked up from reference TRBV5-6 and TRBJ1-2): DAGVTQSPTHLIKTRGQQVTLRCSPKSGHDTVSWYQQALGQGPQFIFQYYEEEERQRGNFPDRFSGHQFPNYSSELNVNALLLGDSALYLCASSLYLGGEILGYTFGSGTRLTVV.

This chain uses TRBV19 with TRBJ1-2; TRBD1 aligns across 7 bases. This CDR3 comprises 16 residues. V shed 5 bases and J 1 base; nucleotides not matched to a gene: 10. Germline values: CDR1 LNHDA, CDR2 SQIVND (reference sequence). This CDR3 is CASSPSGTDYNYGYTF. The CDR3 DNA sequence: TGTGCCAGTAGTCCGTCCGGGACAGATTATAACTATGGCTACACCTTC.

The V call is TRBV9, the J call TRBJ2-7; 12 bases are a match to TRBD2. The J segment lost 5 bases and the V segment lost 5 bases, leaving 8 bases of the junction unmatched. The CDR3 consists of 15 residues. Germline loops: CDR1 SGDLS, CDR2 YYNGEE. CDR3 nucleotide sequence: TGTGCCAGCAGTCCTAGACTAGCGGGAGAAAACGAGCAGTACTTC. It codes for CASSPRLAGENEQYF.

The chain couples TRBV30 to TRBJ2-5, with a tentative D call TRBD2 (7 bases). Germline V gives CDR1 GTSNPN, CDR2 SVGIG (reference sequence). This CDR3 region has 18 residues. Trimming removed 1 base from V and 4 bases from J, with 25 bases in between. CDR3 protein: CAWSAPGGERASRETQYF. The CDR3 nucleotides are TGTGCCTGGAGTGCCCCGGGGGGCGAGAGGGCTTCCAGAGAGACCCAGTACTTC.

The V call is TRBV27, the J call TRBJ2-7; 9 bases agree with TRBD2. Germline CDR1 MNHEY, CDR2 SMNVEV (reference sequence). The V gene end was trimmed by 3 bases and the J gene end by 4 bases; junction bases not matched to a gene: 4. CDR3 size: 14 residues. The CDR3 nucleotides are TGTGCCAGCAGTTTTCTGGCGGGAGGGTACGAGCAGTACTTC. As protein: CASSFLAGGYEQYF.

The V and J genes are TRBV6-5 and TRBJ1-1, with 7 bases fitting TRBD1. The CDR3 length is 14 residues. J gave up 5 bases and V 2 bases, and 5 bases lay outside the gene matches. Germline V gene sequence: CDR1 MNHEY, CDR2 SVGAGI. The CDR3 sequence is CASSYPGGRTEAFF. The CDR3 DNA is TGTGCCAGCAGTTACCCAGGGGGGAGGACTGAAGCTTTCTTT.

This chain links TRBV6-5 with TRBJ2-1; TRBD1 matches at 9 bases. Unmatched junction bases numbered 7, after V lost 8 bases and J lost 8 bases. CDR1 MNHEY and CDR2 SVGAGI come from the germline V gene. The CDR3 totals 13 residues. The DNA for the CDR3 is TGTGCCAGCGGACAGGGGAAGTTTTATGAGCAGTTCTTC. Protein: CASGQGKFYEQFF.

The J gene is TRBJ1-1, the V gene TRBV19; D gene uncertain. V lost 5 bases to trimming and J lost 2 bases, with 12 bases between them. Germline CDR1 and CDR2: LNHDA and SQIVND (reference sequence). The CDR3 loop spans 14 amino acids. The CDR3 DNA is TGTGCCAGTAGTGTCCAAAACGGTAACACTGAAGCTTTCTTT. Its translation: CASSVQNGNTEAFF.

The chain is built from TRBV4-3 and TRBJ2-3; D is perhaps TRBD1 (5 bases). CDR3 size: 15 residues. CDR1 is LGHNA and CDR2 is YSLEER in the germline V gene. Trimming shortened V by 0 bases and J by 3 bases, and 10 bases separated the two germline ends. The CDR3 spells CASSQDGASTDTQYF. The DNA for the CDR3 is TGCGCCAGCAGCCAAGATGGGGCTAGTACAGATACGCAGTATTTT.

This clone has a handful of counts. This chain connects TRBV21-1 to TRBJ2-1; the table gives TRBD1 as D, unverified against the DNA. TRBV21-1 is flagged as a pseudogene. This CDR3 spans 17 amino acids. This CDR3 is CASSKPSVTGFYNEQFF. As DNA, the CDR3 is TGTGCCAGCAGCAAACCCTCCGTGACAGGGTTTTACAATGAGCAGTTCTTC.

The CDR3 here is CAWNGLFTEAFF. CDR3 sequence (DNA): TGTGCCTGGAACGGACTATTCACTGAAGCTTTCTTT. This chain joins TRBV30 and TRBJ1-1; D is undetermined. The CDR3 has 12 amino acids. The germline V gene encodes CDR1 GTSNPN and CDR2 SVGIG (reference sequence). Trimming took 4 bases from V and 4 from J, leaving 10 bases between them.

The chain combines TRBV5-1 with TRBJ2-1; 9 nucleotides line up with TRBD1. CDR1 SGHRS and CDR2 YFSETQ come from the germline V gene. With V trimmed by 0 bases and J by 10 bases, 14 bases remained unmatched. The CDR3 loop spans 17 amino acids. CDR3 DNA sequence: TGCGCCAGCAGCTTGGGGCCGGGGACAGGGTTACGCAGCGAGCAGTTCTTC. Encoded protein: CASSLGPGTGLRSEQFF. The full variable domain, in which reference TRBV5-1 and TRBJ2-1 provide the parts outside the CDR3, is KAGVTQTPRYLIKTRGQQVTLSCSPISGHRSVSWYQQTPGQGLQFLFEYFSETQRNKGNFPGRFSGRQFSNSRSEMNVSTLELGDSALYLCASSLGPGTGLRSEQFFGPGTRLTVL.

The chain joins TRBV28 to TRBJ2-2; no definite D call. The CDR3 loop spans 12 amino acids. Germline CDR1 and CDR2: MDHEN and SYDVKM. The V end lost 6 bases, the J end lost 6 bases, and 8 bases lay between the germline ends. The DNA of the CDR3 is TGTGCCAGCAGCCCCCTATCCGGGGAGCTGTTTTTT. Its protein is CASSPLSGELFF.

The rearrangement links TRBV7-2 to TRBJ2-5, with D possibly being TRBD1 (6 bases). The germline V gene has CDR1 SGHTA and CDR2 FQGNSA. Trimming stripped 1 base from V and 1 base from J, with 10 bases between. This CDR3 is built from 15 residues. The CDR3 is CASSLVGQSQETQYF. The CDR3 region has the DNA TGTGCCAGCAGCTTAGTCGGACAGAGCCAAGAGACCCAGTACTTC.

CDR3 sequence: CASSGDRGWDEKLFF. The CDR3 DNA is TGTGCCAGCAGCGGCGACAGGGGCTGGGATGAAAAACTGTTTTTT. The chain combines TRBV13 with TRBJ1-4, with 8 bases that match TRBD1. CDR1 is PRHDT, CDR2 FYEKMQ, per germline (reference sequence). The CDR3 runs 15 residues. V dropped 5 bases and J dropped 6; count of bases not matched to a gene: 8. The full variable domain, its missing parts supplied by reference TRBV13 and TRBJ1-4, is AAGVIQSPRHLIKEKRETATLKCYPIPRHDTVYWYQQGPGQDPQFLISFYEKMQSDKGSIPDRFSAQQFSDYHSELNMSSLELGDSALYFCASSGDRGWDEKLFFGSGTQLSVL.

V and J are TRBV20-1 and TRBJ1-2; tentative D call: TRBD1 (6 bases). V was pared by 3 bases and J by 7 bases, with 9 bases between. The germline V gene encodes CDR1 DFQATT and CDR2 SNEGSKA (reference sequence). This CDR3 has 11 residues. CDR3 sequence: CSASWTAGYTF. The CDR3 DNA sequence: TGCAGTGCTAGTTGGACAGCTGGCTACACCTTC.

The rearrangement joins TRBV19 to TRBJ2-1; TRBD2 matches 8 bases. Germline CDR1 is LNHDA and CDR2 is SQIVND (reference sequence). The V gene end was trimmed by 4 bases and the J gene end by 8 bases; junction bases not matched to a gene: 13. The CDR3 has 16 amino acids. CDR3 residues: CASSTNLPGLGDEQFF. The CDR3 nucleotides are TGTGCCAGTAGTACCAACTTGCCGGGACTAGGCGATGAGCAGTTCTTC.